This TCR beta chain was identified in a study of blood T cell repertoires in COVID-19. TCRdb's copy holds only in-frame clones and misses some; the assay was immunoSEQ multiplex PCR. This table holds under 250,000 clones, 70% to 90% found once. There are 15 residues in the CDR3. V was pared by 2 bases and J by 4 bases, with 15 bases between. The germline V gene has CDR1 ENHRY and CDR2 SYGVKD. The chain carries TRBV10-3 and TRBJ2-7; D perhaps matches TRBD1 (6 bases). The sample taken for sequencing was peripheral blood. The source is a man aged 50-59 years with COVID-19, enrolled during active disease. CDR3 nucleotide sequence: TGTGCCATCAGTGAGCGACCACCACAGGGTTACGAGCAGTACTTC. This sequence encodes CAISERPPQGYEQYF.